This TCR beta chain was sequenced for a study of CD8 T cells in Susac syndrome. Study-level points and caveats: It was acknowledged by the study that relatively few individuals were included in its TCR sequencing and HLA analysis.

Reverse transcription of about 0.5 to 1 ug RNA was carried out with random hexamers. Amplification of TCR beta CDR3 spanned 54 Vbeta and 13 Jbeta via immunoSEQ multiplex PCR. TCRdb analysed the immunoSEQ multiplex PCR reads with MiXCR anew, one entry per CDR3 protein. The data show under 250,000 distinct CDR3 sequences, around 95% seen once. Of note for this clonotype: Its antigen is still unknown. One end of the junction varies from germline; a read error may be responsible.

Germline CDR1 reads LGHDT; CDR2 reads YNNKEL (reference sequence). The CDR3 is 14 residues long. CD8+ and CD4+ T cells from blood underwent TCR beta sequencing, which was carried out in a high-throughput format. Negative isolation yielded CD8+ and CD4+ T cells; FACS enriched TEMRA cells. This chain connects TRBV3-1 to TRBJ2-2, with D tentatively TRBD1 (6 bases). The source is a human donor with multiple sclerosis. The source material was CD4+ T cells from PBMCs. CDR3 bases: TGTGCCAGCAGCCAAGGCAGGGACACCGGGGAGCTTTTTTTT. Protein product: CASSQGRDTGELFF. Using reference TRBV3-1 and TRBJ2-2 for the parts outside the CDR3, the full variable domain is DTAVSQTPKYLVTQMGNDKSIKCEQNLGHDTMYWYKQDSKKFLKIMFSYNNKELIINETVPNRFSPKSPDKAHLNLHINSLELGDSAVYFCASSQGRDTGELFFGEGSRLTVL.